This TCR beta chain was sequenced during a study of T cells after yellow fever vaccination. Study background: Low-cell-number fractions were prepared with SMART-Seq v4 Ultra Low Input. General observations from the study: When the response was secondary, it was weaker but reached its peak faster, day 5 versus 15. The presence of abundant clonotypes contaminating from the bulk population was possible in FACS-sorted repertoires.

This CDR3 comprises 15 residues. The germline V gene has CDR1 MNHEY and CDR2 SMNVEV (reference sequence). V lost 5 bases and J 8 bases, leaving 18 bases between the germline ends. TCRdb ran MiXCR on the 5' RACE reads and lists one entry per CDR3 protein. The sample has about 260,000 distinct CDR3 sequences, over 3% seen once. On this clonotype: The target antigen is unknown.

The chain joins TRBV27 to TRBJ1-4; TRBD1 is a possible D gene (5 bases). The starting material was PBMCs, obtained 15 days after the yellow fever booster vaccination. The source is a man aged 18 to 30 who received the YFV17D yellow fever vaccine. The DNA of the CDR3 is TGTGCCAGCAGTACCCTGGGGGGGGACGGGGAAAAACTGTTTTTT. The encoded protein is CASSTLGGDGEKLFF.